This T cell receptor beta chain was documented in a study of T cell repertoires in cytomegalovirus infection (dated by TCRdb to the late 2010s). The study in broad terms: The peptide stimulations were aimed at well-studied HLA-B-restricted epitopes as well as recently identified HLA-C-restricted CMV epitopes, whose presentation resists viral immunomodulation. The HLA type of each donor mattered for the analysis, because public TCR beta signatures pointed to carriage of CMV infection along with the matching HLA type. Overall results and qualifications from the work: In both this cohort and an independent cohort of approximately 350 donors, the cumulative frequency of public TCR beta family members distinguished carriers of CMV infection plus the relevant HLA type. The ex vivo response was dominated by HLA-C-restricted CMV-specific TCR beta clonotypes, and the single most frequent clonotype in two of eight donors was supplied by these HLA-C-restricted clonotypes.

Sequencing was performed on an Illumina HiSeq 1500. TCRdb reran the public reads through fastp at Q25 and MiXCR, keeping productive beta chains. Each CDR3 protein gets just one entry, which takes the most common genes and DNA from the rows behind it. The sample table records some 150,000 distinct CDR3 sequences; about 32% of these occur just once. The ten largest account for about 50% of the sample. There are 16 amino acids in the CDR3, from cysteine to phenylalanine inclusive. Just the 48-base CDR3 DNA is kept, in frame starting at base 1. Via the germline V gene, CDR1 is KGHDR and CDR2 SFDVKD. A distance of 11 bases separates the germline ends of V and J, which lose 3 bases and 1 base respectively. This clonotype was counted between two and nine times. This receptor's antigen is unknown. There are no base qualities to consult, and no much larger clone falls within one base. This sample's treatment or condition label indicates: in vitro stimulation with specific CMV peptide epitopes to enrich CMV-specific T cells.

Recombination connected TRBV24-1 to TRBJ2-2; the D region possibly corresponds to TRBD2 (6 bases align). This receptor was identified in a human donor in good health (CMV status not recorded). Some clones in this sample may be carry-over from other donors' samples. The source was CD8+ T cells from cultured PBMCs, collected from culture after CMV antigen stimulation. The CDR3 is CATSDAGTGNTGELFF. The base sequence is TGTGCCACCAGTGATGCCGGGACTGGGAACACCGGGGAGCTGTTTTTT.